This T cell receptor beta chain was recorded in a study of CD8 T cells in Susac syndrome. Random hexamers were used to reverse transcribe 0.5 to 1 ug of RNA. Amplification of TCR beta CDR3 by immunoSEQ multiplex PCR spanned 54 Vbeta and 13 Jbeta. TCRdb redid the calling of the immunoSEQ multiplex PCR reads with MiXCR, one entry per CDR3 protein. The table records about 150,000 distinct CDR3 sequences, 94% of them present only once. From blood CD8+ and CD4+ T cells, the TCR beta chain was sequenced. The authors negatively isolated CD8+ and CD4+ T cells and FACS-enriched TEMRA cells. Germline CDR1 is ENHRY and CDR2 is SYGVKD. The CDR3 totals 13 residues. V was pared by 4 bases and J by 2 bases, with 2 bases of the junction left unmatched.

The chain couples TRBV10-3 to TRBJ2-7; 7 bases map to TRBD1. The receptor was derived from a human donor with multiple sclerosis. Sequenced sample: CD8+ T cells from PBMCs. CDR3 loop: CAISGGTAYEQYF. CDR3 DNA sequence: TGTGCCATCAGTGGAGGGACAGCCTACGAGCAGTACTTC.